A single sample gave rise to the 22 T cell receptor beta chains below, sequenced in a study of shared clonotypes between healthy human individuals. Sequencing used immunoSEQ multiplex PCR; TCRdb keeps in-frame clones, though not all of them. Among some 2,100,000 clones listed, roughly 91% were seen once. It was CD45RO-negative cells, positively selected for CCR7, that made up naive CD8 cells, with terminally differentiated effector memory CD45RA+ cells excluded. Sequences were obtained from naive CD8+ T cells from PBMCs. The receptors stem from a young man in good health. Some clones in this sample may be carry-over from other donors' samples.

The V gene is TRBV28, the J gene TRBJ1-1; 7 bases are a match to TRBD1. Germline V gene sequence: CDR1 MDHEN, CDR2 SYDVKM. The ends lost 5 bases at V and 0 bases at J; junction bases unmatched: 9. CDR3 length: 16 amino acids. This CDR3 is CASSPPPGTVNTEAFF. In DNA, the CDR3 is TGTGCCAGCAGTCCACCCCCCGGGACAGTGAACACTGAAGCTTTCTTT.

The V and J genes are TRBV28 and TRBJ1-5; the D is unclear. The CDR3 spans 16 residues. Germline loops: CDR1 MDHEN, CDR2 SYDVKM. The V and J ends lost 5 bases and 1 base respectively, with 15 bases between them. The CDR3 spells CASSPEGGGSNQPQHF. In nucleotides, the CDR3 is TGTGCCAGCAGTCCCGAAGGAGGTGGGAGCAATCAGCCCCAGCATTTT.

The chain employs TRBV27 and TRBJ2-7, with D tentatively TRBD1 (5 bases). CDR3 length: 14 amino acids. V gave up 3 bases and J gave up 2 bases, with 11 bases separating them. The germline gives CDR1 MNHEY, CDR2 SMNVEV (reference sequence). CDR3 in amino acids: CASSLVGVTYEQYF. In DNA form, the CDR3 reads TGTGCCAGCAGTTTGGTAGGGGTAACCTACGAGCAGTACTTC.

The chain joins TRBV4-1 to TRBJ2-1, with 8 positions matching TRBD1. Germline trimming cut 4 bases from V and 3 bases from J; bases unmatched to any gene: 8. The CDR3 runs 16 residues. Germline V lookup: CDR1 MGHRA, CDR2 YSYEKL. Here the CDR3 DNA reads TGCGCCAGCAGCCTCGAGGGACAGGCACACTACAATGAGCAGTTCTTC. Encoded protein: CASSLEGQAHYNEQFF.

CDR3 DNA: TGTGCCAGCTCATTGACAGAGAGCTCCTACAATGAGCAGTTCTTC. Translating it yields CASSLTESSYNEQFF. The rearrangement uses TRBV18 and TRBJ2-1; D might be TRBD1 (5 bases). Trimming removed 5 bases from V and 0 bases from J, with 11 bases in between. The germline V gene has CDR1 KGHSH and CDR2 LQKENI. CDR3 size: 15 residues.

The chain carries TRBV28 and TRBJ1-1, with D unresolved. The germline V gene encodes CDR1 MDHEN and CDR2 SYDVKM. Trimming removed 3 bases from V and 10 bases from J, with 12 bases in between. This CDR3 spans 12 amino acids. CDR3 sequence reads: CASSLGRERAFF. CDR3 DNA: TGTGCCAGCAGTTTGGGGAGGGAAAGAGCTTTCTTT.

The chain joins TRBV19 to TRBJ1-5, with D unresolved. CDR3 length: 13 amino acids. Germline assignment: CDR1 LNHDA and CDR2 SQIVND (reference sequence). V gave up 2 bases and J gave up 5 bases, with 7 bases separating them. The DNA for the CDR3 is TGTGCCAGTAGTATAATCAGTGATCAGCCCCAGCATTTT. This encodes CASSIISDQPQHF.

The chain employs TRBV15 and TRBJ1-5, with D possibly being TRBD1 (5 bases). This CDR3 comprises 15 residues. In germline, CDR1 is LNHNV, CDR2 YYDKDF (reference sequence). V dropped 5 bases and J dropped 2 bases, with 13 bases sitting between them. As DNA, the CDR3 is TGTGCCACCAGCCCAGGGAGGGAGGGCAATCAGCCCCAGCATTTT. Translated, it gives CATSPGREGNQPQHF.

CDR3 residues: CASSFRDTYEQYF. CDR3 in DNA: TGTGCCAGCAGTTTCCGGGACACTTACGAGCAGTACTTC. This chain links TRBV27 with TRBJ2-7; TRBD1 might be the D (6 bases). This CDR3 is 13 amino acids long. Trimming pared 3 bases from V and 4 bases from J, leaving 10 bases between. The germline V gene has CDR1 MNHEY and CDR2 SMNVEV (reference sequence).

J is TRBJ2-1 and V is TRBV5-8, with TRBD2 as a possible D gene (5 bases). The CDR3 length is 13 residues. Germline CDR1 and CDR2: SGHTS and YDEGEE. V lost 4 bases, J lost 10 bases, and 15 bases lay in between. CDR3 in DNA: TGTGCCAGCAGCGGCCGGAGGACCTCAGAGCAGTTCTTC. Encoded protein: CASSGRRTSEQFF.

With regard to this clone: The sample has other DNA sequences that encode this CDR3 too. V and J are TRBV6-6 and TRBJ2-1; the D gene could be TRBD1 or TRBD2 (5 bases each). In germline, CDR1 is MNHNY, CDR2 SVGAGI (reference sequence). CDR3 length equals 11 residues. The germline V and J ends were trimmed by 6 bases and 8 bases, with 8 bases remaining between them. CDR3: CASSLGDEQFF. DNA for the CDR3: TGTGCCAGCAGCTTGGGGGATGAGCAGTTCTTC.

This clone was seen a single time. The rearrangement links TRBV28 to TRBJ2-3; D not resolved. The germline CDR1 and CDR2 sequences are MDHEN and SYDVKM. Trimming stripped 7 bases from V and 0 bases from J, with 11 bases between. The CDR3 consists of 14 residues. The CDR3 DNA follows: TGTGCCAGCAAGGGCAGCCCTAGCACAGATACGCAGTATTTT. Amino acids: CASKGSPSTDTQYF.

The chain employs TRBV19 and TRBJ1-5, with 7 bases matching TRBD1. Germline V gives CDR1 LNHDA, CDR2 SQIVND (reference sequence). J gave up 0 bases and V 0 bases, and 5 bases lay outside the gene matches. This CDR3 has 17 amino acids. The chain's CDR3 is CASSIDRDSYSNQPQHF. As DNA, the CDR3 is TGTGCCAGTAGTATAGATCGGGACAGCTATAGCAATCAGCCCCAGCATTTT.

The V and J genes are TRBV29-1 and TRBJ2-5; TRBD1 matches at 7 bases. The CDR3 runs to 14 residues. V shed 6 bases, J shed 4 bases, and the junction held 11 bases outside the gene matches. The V gene's germline CDR1 is SQVTM and CDR2 ANQGSEA. The CDR3 here is CSVESRGLRETQYF. The CDR3 DNA reads TGCAGCGTCGAATCCAGGGGGTTAAGAGAGACCCAGTACTTC.

V gene TRBV27 combines with J gene TRBJ2-7, with D possibly matching TRBD2 (6 bases). Germline values: CDR1 MNHEY, CDR2 SMNVEV (reference sequence). The CDR3 spans 14 residues. Trimming left V 3 bases short and J 3 bases short, with 12 bases between. The CDR3 is CASSFGYGGYEQYF. CDR3 coding DNA: TGTGCCAGCAGTTTTGGTTACGGGGGCTACGAGCAGTACTTC.

V and J are TRBV19 and TRBJ2-7; TRBD2 matches at 11 bases. J gave up 3 bases and V 4 bases, and 5 bases lay outside the gene matches. The germline V gene has CDR1 LNHDA and CDR2 SQIVND (reference sequence). The CDR3 spans 15 residues. The CDR3 sequence: CASSNLLAGVYEQYF. The CDR3 region has the DNA TGTGCCAGTAGTAACCTACTAGCGGGAGTCTACGAGCAGTACTTC.

This clone was recorded once. The chain employs TRBV5-1 and TRBJ2-7, with D hard to call. The CDR3 has 13 amino acids. Germline loops: CDR1 SGHRS, CDR2 YFSETQ. V was cut by 0 bases and J by 5 bases, with 9 bases left in between. The CDR3 DNA is TGCGCCAGCAGCTTGGATGATTCCAACGAGCAGTACTTC. It codes for CASSLDDSNEQYF.

CDR3 nucleotide sequence: TGTGCCAGCAGTTACGCATCTAGCGGGGGCCAAGAGACCCAGTACTTC. Amino acids: CASSYASSGGQETQYF. The rearrangement joins TRBV6-5 to TRBJ2-5, with TRBD2 matching over 10 bases. Germline CDR1 is MNHEY and CDR2 is SVGAGI. CDR3 length: 16 residues. The trim removed 2 bases at V and 1 base at J, leaving 4 bases unmatched.

V usage is TRBV7-9 and J usage is TRBJ2-1; either TRBD1 or TRBD2 may fit D (5 bases each). This CDR3 is built from 15 residues. The ends were cut back, 1 base at V and 8 bases at J, with 15 bases in the middle. The V gene's germline CDR1 is SEHNR and CDR2 FQNEAQ (reference sequence). The DNA for the CDR3 is TGTGCCAGCAGCTTAGGGGGGAATTCAGGCGATGAGCAGTTCTTC. Protein sequence: CASSLGGNSGDEQFF.

This clone has just a few counts. The CDR3 region is CASSDGQEAFF. DNA for the CDR3: TGTGCCAGCAGTGACGGACAAGAAGCTTTCTTT. This chain links TRBV6-4 with TRBJ1-1, with D tentatively TRBD1 (5 bases). Germline V gene lookup returns CDR1 MRHNA and CDR2 SNTAGT. The length of the CDR3 is 11 residues. The V and J ends lost 2 bases and 8 bases respectively, with 6 bases between them.

The rearrangement links TRBV7-6 to TRBJ2-1; the match to TRBD2 covers 7 bases. The CDR3 runs to 16 residues. Germline V gene lookup returns CDR1 SGHVS and CDR2 FNYEAQ. V trimming: 0 bases; J trimming: 7 bases; junction bases outside the gene matches: 9. The CDR3 here is CASSLAPSGGGNEQFF. CDR3 nucleotides: TGTGCCAGCAGCTTAGCGCCGTCGGGAGGTGGGAATGAGCAGTTCTTC.

V and J are TRBV10-2 and TRBJ1-5; possibly TRBD1 for D (5 bases). The CDR3 has 17 amino acids. V lost 2 bases and J lost 2, with 16 bases in between. CDR1 and CDR2 from the germline V gene are WSHSY and SAAADI. In DNA form, the CDR3 reads TGCGCCAGCAGTGAGGTCAGGGCAGCTAGGGGCAATCAGCCCCAGCATTTT. Its protein product is CASSEVRAARGNQPQHF.